This is a list of T cell receptor beta chains from one sample in a study of vaccination and CD4 T cells after COVID-19. These TCRs' antigens remain unknown. TCRdb itself ran the PCR reads through MiXCR, one entry per CDR3 protein. The profile shows around 15,000 distinct CDR3 sequences, roughly 50% of them singletons. The sample taken for sequencing was CD4+ T cells from blood, cultured in vitro. These receptors were obtained from a human donor who had recovered from COVID-19. Both conserved end residues are part of each CDR3. Fields, in order: V gene, D gene, clone size, J gene, CDR3 protein, CDR3 DNA. D genes are given only for firm matches. Size tells how often a clone was seen (once, few, many) or the class of an expanded clone, and some rows leave it out.

v_call: TRBV10-3
d_call: NA
clone_size: NA
j_call: TRBJ2-3
cdr3_aa: CAISEQGPSSTDTQYF
cdr3_nt: TGTGCCATCAGTGAACAGGGACCATCTAGCACAGATACGCAGTATTTT

v_call: TRBV19
d_call: TRBD2
clone_size: NA
j_call: TRBJ2-1
cdr3_aa: CASSIDLLAGEVGGEQFF
cdr3_nt: TGTGCCAGTAGTATAGATCTACTAGCGGGAGAGGTCGGGGGTGAGCAGTTCTTC

v_call: TRBV18
d_call: NA
clone_size: few
j_call: TRBJ1-1
cdr3_aa: CASSRSSSTEAFF
cdr3_nt: TGTGCCAGCTCCCGCTCATCTAGCACTGAAGCTTTCTTT

v_call: TRBV15
d_call: TRBD1
clone_size: NA
j_call: TRBJ1-4
cdr3_aa: CATSRRGQGHEKLFF
cdr3_nt: TGTGCCACCAGCAGGAGGGGACAGGGACATGAAAAACTGTTTTTT

v_call: TRBV27
d_call: NA
clone_size: NA
j_call: TRBJ2-7
cdr3_aa: CASSLSRRTHYEQYF
cdr3_nt: TGTGCCAGCAGTTTATCCCGTAGGACGCACTACGAGCAGTACTTC

v_call: TRBV6-1
d_call: NA
clone_size: NA
j_call: TRBJ2-3
cdr3_aa: CASSGLKTHTDTQYF
cdr3_nt: TGTGCCAGCAGTGGGCTCAAAACACACACAGATACGCAGTATTTT

v_call: TRBV6-1
d_call: TRBD1
clone_size: NA
j_call: TRBJ1-2
cdr3_aa: CASRGQGGTYGYTF
cdr3_nt: TGTGCCAGCAGAGGACAGGGCGGAACCTATGGCTACACCTTC

v_call: TRBV27
d_call: NA
clone_size: NA
j_call: TRBJ1-5
cdr3_aa: CASFQGFIKPQHF
cdr3_nt: TGTGCCAGCTTCCAGGGGTTTATTAAGCCCCAGCATTTT

v_call: TRBV29-1
d_call: NA
clone_size: once
j_call: TRBJ2-2
cdr3_aa: CSVNERGNTGELFF
cdr3_nt: TGCAGCGTCAATGAAAGGGGGAACACCGGGGAGCTGTTTTTT

v_call: TRBV20-1
d_call: TRBD2
clone_size: NA
j_call: TRBJ2-7
cdr3_aa: CSASRRGGLYEQYF
cdr3_nt: TGCAGTGCTAGTCGGCGGGGGGGCTTATACGAGCAGTACTTC

v_call: TRBV5-4
d_call: TRBD2
clone_size: NA
j_call: TRBJ2-3
cdr3_aa: CASSTGLAGGADTQYF
cdr3_nt: TGTGCCAGCAGCACCGGACTAGCGGGAGGGGCAGATACGCAGTATTTT

v_call: TRBV6-5
d_call: NA
clone_size: few
j_call: TRBJ2-5
cdr3_aa: CASSYSASGQETQYF
cdr3_nt: TGTGCCAGCAGTTACTCGGCTTCAGGCCAAGAGACCCAGTACTTC

v_call: TRBV12-3/TRBV12-4
d_call: NA
clone_size: NA
j_call: TRBJ1-5
cdr3_aa: CASSPRREQGYQPQHF
cdr3_nt: TGTGCCAGCAGTCCTCGTCGGGAGCAGGGTTATCAGCCCCAGCATTTT

v_call: TRBV11-3
d_call: NA
clone_size: NA
j_call: TRBJ2-3
cdr3_aa: CASLTASTDTQYF
cdr3_nt: TGTGCCAGCCTGACTGCTAGCACAGATACGCAGTATTTT

v_call: TRBV12-2
d_call: NA
clone_size: NA
j_call: TRBJ2-1
cdr3_aa: CASRFKTGRTSGGESSYNEQFF
cdr3_nt: TGTGCAAGTCGCTTTAAGACTGGAAGGACTAGCGGGGGGGAGAGCTCCTACAATGAGCAGTTCTTC

v_call: TRBV6-2/TRBV6-3
d_call: NA
clone_size: NA
j_call: TRBJ2-7
cdr3_aa: CASSRTSKLDEQYF
cdr3_nt: TGTGCCAGCAGCCGGACTTCTAAACTGGACGAGCAGTACTTC

v_call: TRBV21-1
d_call: NA
clone_size: NA
j_call: TRBJ2-3
cdr3_aa: CASSKGQIRGVPTDTQYF
cdr3_nt: TGTGCCAGCAGCAAAGGGCAAATACGGGGGGTCCCCACAGATACGCAGTATTTT

v_call: TRBV2
d_call: TRBD1
clone_size: few
j_call: TRBJ2-7
cdr3_aa: CASSGTGGGWREQYF
cdr3_nt: TGTGCCAGCAGTGGGACAGGGGGCGGGTGGAGGGAGCAGTACTTC

v_call: TRBV28
d_call: NA
clone_size: NA
j_call: TRBJ2-7
cdr3_aa: CASSFRRYEQYF
cdr3_nt: TGTGCCAGCAGTTTTCGCAGATACGAGCAGTACTTC

v_call: TRBV28
d_call: TRBD1
clone_size: NA
j_call: TRBJ1-2
cdr3_aa: CASTTRVRTGGGGYTF
cdr3_nt: TGTGCCAGCACTACCCGGGTCCGAACAGGGGGTGGGGGCTACACCTTC

v_call: TRBV12-3/TRBV12-4
d_call: TRBD2
clone_size: NA
j_call: TRBJ2-1
cdr3_aa: CASSTSGILDKQFF
cdr3_nt: TGTGCCAGCAGTACTAGCGGGATATTGGACAAGCAGTTCTTC

v_call: TRBV28
d_call: NA
clone_size: once
j_call: TRBJ1-1
cdr3_aa: CASTPEEGQSSRAFF
cdr3_nt: TGTGCCAGCACCCCAGAGGAGGGGCAATCCTCTCGGGCTTTCTTT

v_call: TRBV7-2
d_call: TRBD1
clone_size: NA
j_call: TRBJ1-5
cdr3_aa: CASSRTKGQVSQPQHF
cdr3_nt: TGTGCCAGCAGCCGAACCAAAGGACAGGTCAGTCAGCCCCAGCATTTT

v_call: TRBV27
d_call: NA
clone_size: few
j_call: TRBJ1-2
cdr3_aa: CASGHSHYGYTF
cdr3_nt: TGTGCCAGCGGCCATTCGCACTATGGCTACACCTTC

v_call: TRBV6-4
d_call: NA
clone_size: NA
j_call: TRBJ1-5
cdr3_aa: CASRRRGIDQPQHF
cdr3_nt: TGTGCCAGCAGGAGACGAGGGATTGATCAGCCCCAGCATTTT

v_call: TRBV19
d_call: NA
clone_size: few
j_call: TRBJ1-2
cdr3_aa: CASTLLGAPGGYGYTF
cdr3_nt: TGTGCCAGTACCCTTCTGGGGGCACCGGGAGGCTATGGCTACACCTTC

v_call: TRBV27
d_call: TRBD1
clone_size: few
j_call: TRBJ1-6
cdr3_aa: CASSEDRGPSPLHF
cdr3_nt: TGTGCCAGCAGTGAGGACAGGGGGCCTTCACCCCTCCACTTT

v_call: TRBV4-3
d_call: NA
clone_size: NA
j_call: TRBJ2-5
cdr3_aa: CASSRGNTLSQETQYF
cdr3_nt: TGCGCCAGCAGCCGAGGAAATACCCTGTCCCAAGAGACCCAGTACTTC

v_call: TRBV10-2
d_call: NA
clone_size: NA
j_call: TRBJ2-5
cdr3_aa: CASSRTVLETQYF
cdr3_nt: TGCGCCAGCAGTAGGACGGTACTAGAGACCCAGTACTTC

v_call: TRBV7-2
d_call: NA
clone_size: few
j_call: TRBJ1-5
cdr3_aa: CASSLSRGSNQPQHF
cdr3_nt: TGTGCCAGCAGCTTATCGAGGGGTAGCAATCAGCCCCAGCATTTT